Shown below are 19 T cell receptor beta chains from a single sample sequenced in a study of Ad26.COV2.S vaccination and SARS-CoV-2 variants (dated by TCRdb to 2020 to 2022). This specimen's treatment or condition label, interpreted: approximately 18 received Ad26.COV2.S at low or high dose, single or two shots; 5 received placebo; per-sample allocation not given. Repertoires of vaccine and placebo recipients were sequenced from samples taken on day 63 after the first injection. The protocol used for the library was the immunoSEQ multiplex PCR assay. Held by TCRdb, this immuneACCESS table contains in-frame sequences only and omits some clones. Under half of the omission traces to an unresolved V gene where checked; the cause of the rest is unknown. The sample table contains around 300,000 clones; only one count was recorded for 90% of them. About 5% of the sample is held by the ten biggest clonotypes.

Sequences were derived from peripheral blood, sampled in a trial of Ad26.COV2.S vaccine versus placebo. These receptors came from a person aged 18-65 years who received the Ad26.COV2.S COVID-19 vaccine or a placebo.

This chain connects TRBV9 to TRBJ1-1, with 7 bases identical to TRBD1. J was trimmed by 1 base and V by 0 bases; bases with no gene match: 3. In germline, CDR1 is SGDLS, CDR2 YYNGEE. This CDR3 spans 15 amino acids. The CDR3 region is CASSVVGQTNTEAFF. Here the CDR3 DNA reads TGTGCCAGCAGCGTAGTGGGACAGACGAACACTGAAGCTTTCTTT. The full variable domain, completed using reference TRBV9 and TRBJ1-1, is DSGVTQTPKHLITATGQRVTLRCSPRSGDLSVYWYQQSLDQGLQFLIQYYNGEERAKGNILERFSAQQFPDLHSELNLSSLELGDSALYFCASSVVGQTNTEAFFGQGTRLTVV.

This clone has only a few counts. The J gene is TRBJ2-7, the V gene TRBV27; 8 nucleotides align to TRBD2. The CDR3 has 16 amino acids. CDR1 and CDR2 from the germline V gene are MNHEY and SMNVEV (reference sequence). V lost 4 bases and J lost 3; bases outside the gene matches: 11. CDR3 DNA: TGTGCCAGCAGTTCCGGTGTTAGCGGGGTTTACTACGAGCAGTACGTC. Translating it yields CASSSGVSGVYYEQYV.

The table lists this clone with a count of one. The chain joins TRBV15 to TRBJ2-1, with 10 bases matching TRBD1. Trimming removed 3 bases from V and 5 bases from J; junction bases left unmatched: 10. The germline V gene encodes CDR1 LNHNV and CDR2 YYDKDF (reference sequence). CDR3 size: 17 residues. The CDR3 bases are TGTGCCACCAGCAGCCCGACCGGGACAGGGGTGGACAATGAGCAGTTCTTC. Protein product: CATSSPTGTGVDNEQFF.

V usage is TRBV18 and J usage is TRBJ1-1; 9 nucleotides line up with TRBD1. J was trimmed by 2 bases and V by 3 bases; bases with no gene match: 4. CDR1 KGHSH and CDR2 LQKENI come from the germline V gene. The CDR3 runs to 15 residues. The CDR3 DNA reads TGTGCCAGCTCACCGACACAGGGGGCTAACACTGAAGCTTTCTTT. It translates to CASSPTQGANTEAFF.

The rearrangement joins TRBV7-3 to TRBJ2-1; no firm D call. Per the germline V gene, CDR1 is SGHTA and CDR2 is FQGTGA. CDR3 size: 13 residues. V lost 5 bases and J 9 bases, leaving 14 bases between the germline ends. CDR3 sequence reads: CASSPGKLGEQFF. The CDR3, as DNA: TGTGCCAGCAGCCCTGGGAAGCTTGGTGAGCAGTTCTTC.

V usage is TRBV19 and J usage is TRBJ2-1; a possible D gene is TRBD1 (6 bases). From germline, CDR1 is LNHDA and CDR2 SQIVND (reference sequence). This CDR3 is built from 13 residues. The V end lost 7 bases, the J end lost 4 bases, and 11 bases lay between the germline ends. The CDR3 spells CASNQGPYNEQFF. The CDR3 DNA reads TGTGCCAGTAACCAGGGGCCGTACAATGAGCAGTTCTTC.

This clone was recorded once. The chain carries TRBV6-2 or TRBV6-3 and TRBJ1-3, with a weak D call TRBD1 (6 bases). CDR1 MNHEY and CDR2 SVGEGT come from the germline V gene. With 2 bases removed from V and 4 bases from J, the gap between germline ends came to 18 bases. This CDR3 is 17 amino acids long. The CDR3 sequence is CASSYRGGGGFGNTIYF. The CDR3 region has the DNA TGTGCCAGCAGTTACAGAGGAGGAGGGGGATTCGGAAACACCATATATTTT.

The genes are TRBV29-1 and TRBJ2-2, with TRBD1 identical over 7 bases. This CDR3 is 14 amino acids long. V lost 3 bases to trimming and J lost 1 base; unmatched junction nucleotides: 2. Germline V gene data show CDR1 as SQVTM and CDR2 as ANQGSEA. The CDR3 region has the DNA TGCAGCGTTGATGGGGACAGGAACACCGGGGAGCTGTTTTTT. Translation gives CSVDGDRNTGELFF.

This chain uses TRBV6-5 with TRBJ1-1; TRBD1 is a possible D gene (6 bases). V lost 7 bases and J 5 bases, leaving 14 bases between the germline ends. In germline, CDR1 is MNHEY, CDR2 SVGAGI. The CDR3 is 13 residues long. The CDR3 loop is CASTILGGTEAFF. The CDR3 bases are TGTGCCAGCACCATCCTAGGGGGAACTGAAGCTTTCTTT.

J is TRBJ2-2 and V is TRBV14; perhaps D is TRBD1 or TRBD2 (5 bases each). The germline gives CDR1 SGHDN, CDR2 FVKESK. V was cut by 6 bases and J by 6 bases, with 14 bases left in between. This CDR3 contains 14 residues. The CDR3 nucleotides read TGTGCCAGCAGTTGGGGCCGCGGGTCCGGGGAGCTGTTTTTT. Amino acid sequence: CASSWGRGSGELFF.

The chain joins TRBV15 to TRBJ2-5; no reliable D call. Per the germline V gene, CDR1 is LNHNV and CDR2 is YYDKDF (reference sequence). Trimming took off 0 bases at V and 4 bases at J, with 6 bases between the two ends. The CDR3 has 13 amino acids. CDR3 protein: CATSRDLGETQYF. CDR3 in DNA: TGTGCCACCAGCAGAGATCTAGGAGAGACCCAGTACTTC.

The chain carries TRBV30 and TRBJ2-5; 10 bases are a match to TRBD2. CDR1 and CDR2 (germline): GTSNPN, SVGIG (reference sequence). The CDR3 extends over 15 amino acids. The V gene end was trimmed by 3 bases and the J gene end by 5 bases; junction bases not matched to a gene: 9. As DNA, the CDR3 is TGTGCCTGGAGGCAGTCTAGCGGGAGAGGGGAGACCCAGTACTTC. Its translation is CAWRQSSGRGETQYF.

The CDR3 bases are TGCAGTGCTAGTGCCGCCGCACTCAATCAGCCCCAGCATTTT. It translates to CSASAAALNQPQHF. The chain employs TRBV20-1 and TRBJ1-5, with D uncertain. The CDR3 covers 14 residues. The ends were cut back, 3 bases at V and 3 bases at J, with 12 bases in the middle. The germline gives CDR1 DFQATT, CDR2 SNEGSKA (reference sequence).

The CDR3 nucleotides read TGTGCCAGCTCACCACGGTCCTACTCCGGGACAGGGCTCCCTGGAAACACCATATATTTT. It codes for CASSPRSYSGTGLPGNTIYF. The chain is built from TRBV18 and TRBJ1-3; 9 nucleotides align to TRBD1. V shed 1 base and J 2 bases; nucleotides not matched to a gene: 15. Germline V gene sequence: CDR1 KGHSH, CDR2 LQKENI. The CDR3 is 20 amino acids.

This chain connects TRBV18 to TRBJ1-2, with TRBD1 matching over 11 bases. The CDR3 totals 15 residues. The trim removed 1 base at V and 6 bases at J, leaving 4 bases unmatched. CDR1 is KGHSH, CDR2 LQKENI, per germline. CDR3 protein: CASSPRTGGTDGYTF. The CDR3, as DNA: TGTGCCAGCTCACCACGGACAGGGGGCACGGATGGCTACACCTTC.

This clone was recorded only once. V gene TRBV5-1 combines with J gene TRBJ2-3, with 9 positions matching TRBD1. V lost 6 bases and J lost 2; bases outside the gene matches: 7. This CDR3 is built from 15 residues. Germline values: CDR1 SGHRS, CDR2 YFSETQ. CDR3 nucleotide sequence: TGCGCCAGCAAGGGGACAGGGCTTTTCACAGATACGCAGTATTTT. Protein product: CASKGTGLFTDTQYF.

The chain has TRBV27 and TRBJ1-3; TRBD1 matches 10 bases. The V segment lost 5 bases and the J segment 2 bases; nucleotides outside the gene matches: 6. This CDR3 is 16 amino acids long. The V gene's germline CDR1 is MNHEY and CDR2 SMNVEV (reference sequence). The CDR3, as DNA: TGTGCCAGCAGTCCGAGGACAGGGGGACCTGGAAACACCATATATTTT. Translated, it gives CASSPRTGGPGNTIYF.

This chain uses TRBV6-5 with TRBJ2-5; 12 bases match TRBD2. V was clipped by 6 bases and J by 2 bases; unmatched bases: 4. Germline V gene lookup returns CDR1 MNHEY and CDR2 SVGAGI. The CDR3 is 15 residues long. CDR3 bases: TGTGCCAGCAGCCTAACTAGCGGGGGGCAAGAGACCCAGTACTTC. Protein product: CASSLTSGGQETQYF.

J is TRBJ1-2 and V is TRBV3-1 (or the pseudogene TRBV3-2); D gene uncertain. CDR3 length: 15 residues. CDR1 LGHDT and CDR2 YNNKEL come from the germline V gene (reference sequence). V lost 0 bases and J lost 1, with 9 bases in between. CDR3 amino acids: CASSQDRKDNYGYTF. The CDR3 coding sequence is TGTGCCAGCAGCCAAGATCGCAAAGATAACTATGGCTACACCTTC.